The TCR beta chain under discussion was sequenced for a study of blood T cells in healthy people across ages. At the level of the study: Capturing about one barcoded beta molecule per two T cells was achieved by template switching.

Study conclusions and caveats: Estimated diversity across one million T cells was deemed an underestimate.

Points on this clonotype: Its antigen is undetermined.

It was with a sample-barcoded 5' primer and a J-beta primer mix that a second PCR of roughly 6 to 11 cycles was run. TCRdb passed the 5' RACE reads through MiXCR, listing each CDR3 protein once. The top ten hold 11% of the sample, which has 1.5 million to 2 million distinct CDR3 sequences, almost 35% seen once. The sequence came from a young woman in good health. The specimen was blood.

The CDR3 here is CASSRQLPSQYNSPLHF. CDR3 bases: TGTGCCAGCAGTCGACAACTTCCCTCCCAGTATAATTCACCCCTCCACTTT. The gene calls are TRBV6-6 and TRBJ1-6; no clear D. This CDR3 has 17 amino acids. Looked up from germline, CDR1 is MNHNY and CDR2 is SVGAGI (reference sequence). Trimming took 5 bases from V and 4 from J, leaving 18 bases between them.